A single sample is the source of the 25 T cell receptor beta chains below, sequenced in a study of blood T cell repertoires in COVID-19. The assay was immunoSEQ multiplex PCR, and TCRdb's table has in-frame clones only and misses some. The sample has under 250,000 clones, 80% to 90% seen once. Sequencing input: peripheral blood. The receptors shown here come from a woman aged 60-75 years who had recovered from COVID-19.

This clone occurred once. V gene TRBV7-2 combines with J gene TRBJ1-1; tentatively, D is TRBD1 (5 bases). This CDR3 contains 14 residues. Trimming left V 2 bases short and J 3 bases short, with 10 bases between. Germline CDR1 SGHTA, CDR2 FQGNSA. Written as DNA, the CDR3 is TGTGCCAGCAGCTTATACACCAGGGACACTGAAGCTTTCTTT. Residues: CASSLYTRDTEAFF.

Note on this clone: The same CDR3 arises from other DNA sequences in this sample as well. This chain links TRBV27 with TRBJ2-3, with 7 bases aligning to TRBD2. This CDR3 spans 15 amino acids. The V and J ends lost 4 bases and 0 bases, in that order; junction bases with no gene match: 4. CDR1 and CDR2 (germline): MNHEY, SMNVEV (reference sequence). The CDR3 sequence is CASSSGTTSTDTQYF. The CDR3 DNA sequence: TGTGCCAGCAGTTCCGGGACTACGAGCACAGATACGCAGTATTTT.

The chain links TRBV7-9 to TRBJ2-3; TRBD2 aligns across 9 bases. The germline CDR1 and CDR2 sequences are SEHNR and FQNEAQ (reference sequence). With 5 bases clipped from V and 0 bases from J, the junction kept 6 bases outside the gene matches. CDR3 length: 16 residues. The chain's CDR3 is CASSPLAGISTDTQYF. CDR3 nucleotide sequence: TGTGCCAGCAGCCCGCTAGCGGGGATTAGCACAGATACGCAGTATTTT.

The gene calls are TRBV2 and TRBJ2-3; 10 bases align to TRBD2. Germline V gives CDR1 SNHLY, CDR2 FYNNEI. The CDR3 extends over 15 amino acids. The ends lost 6 bases at V and 5 bases at J; junction bases unmatched: 8. CDR3 protein: CASRDLAGAGDTQYF. The CDR3 DNA sequence: TGTGCCAGCAGGGACCTAGCGGGGGCGGGAGATACGCAGTATTTT.

J is TRBJ2-3 and V is TRBV6-5, with 8 bases lining up with TRBD1. The CDR3 runs to 14 residues. The J segment lost 5 bases and the V segment lost 5 bases, leaving 6 bases of the junction unmatched. The germline V gene encodes CDR1 MNHEY and CDR2 SVGAGI. As DNA, the CDR3 is TGTGCCAGCAGTCGGGACAGGCCAGGAGATACGCAGTATTTT. Translating it yields CASSRDRPGDTQYF.

J is TRBJ2-1 and V is TRBV7-2; 8 bases align to TRBD1. Germline-derived CDR1 and CDR2 are SGHTA and FQGNSA. CDR3 size: 13 residues. Trimming took 7 bases from V and 7 from J; bases not matched to a gene: 6. The CDR3 here is CASTDRETNEQFF. CDR3 nucleotide sequence: TGTGCCAGCACGGACAGGGAAACGAATGAGCAGTTCTTC.

This chain joins TRBV25-1 and TRBJ1-1; 7 bases line up with TRBD1. V was clipped by 5 bases and J by 4 bases; unmatched bases: 10. CDR3 length: 15 residues. Germline V gene data show CDR1 as MGHDK and CDR2 as SYGVNS. Here the CDR3 reads CASSPKDRYPTEAFF. As DNA, the CDR3 is TGTGCCAGCAGTCCAAAGGACAGGTACCCCACTGAAGCTTTCTTT.

The gene calls are TRBV12-3 or TRBV12-4 and TRBJ1-2, with 11 bases lining up with TRBD1. V was clipped by 7 bases and J by 7 bases; unmatched bases: 5. The CDR3 runs to 13 residues. In DNA form, the CDR3 reads TGTGCCAGCATGTCGGACAGGGGGCTTGGCTACACCTTC. Translated, it gives CASMSDRGLGYTF.

V and J are TRBV12-3 or TRBV12-4 and TRBJ1-1, with D perhaps matching TRBD1 (6 bases). V gave up 5 bases and J gave up 6 bases, with 13 bases separating them. The length of the CDR3 is 13 residues. CDR3 in amino acids: CASSPTGWAEAFF. CDR3 DNA: TGTGCCAGCAGTCCTACAGGGTGGGCTGAAGCTTTCTTT.

The genes are TRBV7-2 and TRBJ2-1; D is uncertain. The V gene lost 6 bases and the J gene lost 12 bases, with 18 bases spanning the gap. Germline CDR1 SGHTA, CDR2 FQGNSA. The CDR3 totals 13 residues. The CDR3 DNA is TGTGCCAGCAGTTACAGAGACCCTGGGTTGCAGTTCTTC. This sequence encodes CASSYRDPGLQFF.

The V and J genes are TRBV5-4 and TRBJ1-2; D call uncertain. Germline V gene lookup returns CDR1 SGHNT and CDR2 YYREEE (reference sequence). The CDR3 covers 14 residues. The V and J ends lost 1 base and 2 bases respectively, with 9 bases between them. The CDR3 spells CASSLSGRNYGYTF. In DNA form, the CDR3 reads TGTGCCAGCAGCTTGTCCGGGAGGAACTATGGCTACACCTTC.

The V gene is TRBV6-5, the J gene TRBJ2-7; TRBD1 matches 7 bases. The CDR3 is 14 residues long. Germline V gene lookup returns CDR1 MNHEY and CDR2 SVGAGI. With 6 bases clipped from V and 3 bases from J, the junction kept 8 bases outside the gene matches. The CDR3 DNA follows: TGTGCCAGCAGCGGATTACAGGGGTTCTACGAGCAGTACTTC. It specifies CASSGLQGFYEQYF.

This chain connects TRBV6-5 to TRBJ2-3, with D perhaps matching TRBD2 (6 bases). Trimming pared 2 bases from V and 3 bases from J, leaving 12 bases between. Germline lookup yields CDR1 MNHEY and CDR2 SVGAGI. CDR3 length equals 15 residues. Here the CDR3 DNA reads TGTGCCAGCAGTTACGGGGGAGGCAGGACAGATACGCAGTATTTT. Translating gives CASSYGGGRTDTQYF.

V gene TRBV19 combines with J gene TRBJ1-1; D perhaps matches TRBD1 (5 bases). The CDR3 has 12 amino acids. From germline, CDR1 is LNHDA and CDR2 SQIVND (reference sequence). The ends were cut back, 2 bases at V and 8 bases at J, with 9 bases in the middle. The CDR3 spells CASSIINREAFF. The DNA for the CDR3 is TGTGCCAGTAGTATAATTAACAGGGAAGCTTTCTTT.

J is TRBJ1-6 and V is TRBV30; 8 bases map to TRBD1. Germline V gene lookup returns CDR1 GTSNPN and CDR2 SVGIG (reference sequence). The V and J ends lost 2 bases and 8 bases, in that order; junction bases with no gene match: 8. The CDR3 consists of 15 residues. This chain's CDR3 is CAWSLMTGDYSPLHF. The CDR3 region has the DNA TGTGCCTGGAGTCTTATGACAGGGGATTATTCACCCCTCCACTTT.

The chain recombines TRBV7-9 with TRBJ1-3; no reliable D call. Per the germline V gene, CDR1 is SEHNR and CDR2 is FQNEAQ (reference sequence). CDR3 length: 16 residues. Trimming shortened V by 1 base and J by 4 bases, and 14 bases separated the two germline ends. The CDR3 loop reads CASSLVAGIFGNTIYF. As DNA, the CDR3 is TGTGCCAGCAGCTTAGTCGCAGGAATATTCGGAAACACCATATATTTT.

This rearrangement joins TRBV29-1 to TRBJ2-1, with 16 bases that match TRBD2. Trimming removed 6 bases from V and 7 bases from J; junction bases left unmatched: 9. CDR3 length: 16 residues. The germline V gene has CDR1 SQVTM and CDR2 ANQGSEA. The CDR3 is CSVEGLAGGQWNEQFF. The CDR3 DNA is TGCAGCGTAGAGGGACTAGCGGGGGGGCAGTGGAATGAGCAGTTCTTC.

The rearrangement links TRBV30 to TRBJ2-7; 13 nucleotides agree with TRBD2. The length of the CDR3 is 17 residues. The V segment lost 2 bases and the J segment 0 bases; nucleotides outside the gene matches: 7. Germline assignment: CDR1 GTSNPN and CDR2 SVGIG (reference sequence). The DNA of the CDR3 is TGTGCCTGGAGTCGAAGACTAGCGGGGGGCGACTCCTACGAGCAGTACTTC. Residues: CAWSRRLAGGDSYEQYF.

The chain is built from TRBV30 and TRBJ1-6; D call uncertain. The CDR3 sequence is 14 residues long. Germline lookup yields CDR1 GTSNPN and CDR2 SVGIG (reference sequence). Trimming took 3 bases from V and 10 from J, leaving 16 bases between them. The CDR3, as DNA: TGTGCCTGGAGCCGAGGGCAGGTTCTCTCACCCCTCCACTTT. It is translated as CAWSRGQVLSPLHF.

The J gene is TRBJ2-7, the V gene TRBV7-9; 8 nucleotides agree with TRBD1. The CDR3 runs to 15 residues. After removal of 6 bases from V and 0 bases from J, the junction contained 7 bases not matched to a gene. Germline V gives CDR1 SEHNR, CDR2 FQNEAQ (reference sequence). The CDR3 reads CASSGVTGGSYEQYF. CDR3 nucleotide sequence: TGTGCCAGCAGTGGGGTAACAGGGGGCTCCTACGAGCAGTACTTC.

V gene TRBV19 combines with J gene TRBJ2-1; D gene uncertain. CDR1 is LNHDA, CDR2 SQIVND, per germline (reference sequence). V was pared by 1 base and J by 5 bases, with 15 bases between. The CDR3 covers 16 residues. The CDR3 region has the DNA TGTGCCAGTAGTATAGCCCACGGGTCAACTGACAATGAGCAGTTCTTC. It translates to CASSIAHGSTDNEQFF. The full variable domain, its missing parts supplied by reference TRBV19 and TRBJ2-1, is DGGITQSPKYLFRKEGQNVTLSCEQNLNHDAMYWYRQDPGQGLRLIYYSQIVNDFQKGDIAEGYSVSREKKESFPLTVTSAQKNPTAFYLCASSIAHGSTDNEQFFGPGTRLTVL.

The gene calls are TRBV7-3 and TRBJ2-1; TRBD2 aligns across 10 bases. CDR1 and CDR2 from the germline V gene are SGHTA and FQGTGA. This CDR3 is built from 15 residues. V lost 5 bases, J lost 6 bases, and 7 bases stayed unmatched. As DNA, the CDR3 is TGTGCCAGCAGCCCAACCCTAGCGGGGGCCAATGAGCAGTTCTTC. Its protein product is CASSPTLAGANEQFF.

V and J are TRBV5-4 and TRBJ2-5, with TRBD2 matching 12 bases. Trimming cost V 4 bases and J 2 bases; bases outside gene matches: 3. Germline V gene lookup returns CDR1 SGHNT and CDR2 YYREEE (reference sequence). The CDR3 sequence is 15 residues long. DNA for the CDR3: TGTGCCAGCAGCAACCTAGCGGGGGGGCAAGAGACCCAGTACTTC. Translation: CASSNLAGGQETQYF.

The chain is built from TRBV7-8 and TRBJ1-4; D might be TRBD1 (6 bases). V lost 2 bases to trimming and J lost 0 bases, with 10 bases between them. Germline lookup yields CDR1 SGHVS and CDR2 FQNEAQ. The CDR3 consists of 16 residues. DNA of the CDR3: TGTGCCAGCAGCTTATTTGGACAGCCAACTAATGAAAAACTGTTTTTT. Translating it yields CASSLFGQPTNEKLFF.

The gene calls are TRBV6-6 and TRBJ2-7; TRBD2 matches 8 bases. CDR1 and CDR2 (germline): MNHNY, SVGAGI (reference sequence). J gave up 5 bases and V 6 bases, and 12 bases lay outside the gene matches. CDR3 length: 15 residues. CDR3 in DNA: TGTGCCAGCAGAACGCCGGGACTAGGAGTTCACGAGCAGTACTTC. Protein sequence: CASRTPGLGVHEQYF.